This is a list of T cell receptor beta chains from one sample in a study of OX40 agonist ivuxolimab in advanced cancers. Clones were sequenced by immunoSEQ multiplex PCR, and TCRdb holds only the in-frame ones, with some missing. This sample yields around 44,000 clones, of which more than 75% are seen a single time; less than 15% belongs to the top ten. The starting material was CD4+ or CD8+ T cells sorted from blood, obtained in a trial of the OX40 agonist ivuxolimab. The receptors derive from an adult with an advanced solid tumor such as melanoma, head and neck, liver or kidney cancer. CDR3s include the opening cysteine and the closing phenylalanine or tryptophan. Each record gives: V gene, clone size, D gene, J gene, CDR3 DNA, CDR3 protein. D genes are given only for firm matches. Expanded clones are given a class, and other clones once, few, many or no size at all.

>TRBV4-1|.|.|TRBJ1-2
TGCGCCAGCAGCCAAGTGTCCGGGAACTATGGCTACACCTTC
CASSQVSGNYGYTF
>TRBV7-8|.|.|TRBJ1-5
TGTGCCAGCACTGATGTGGTAGGGGGGTTGATGAATCAGCCCCAGCATTTT
CASTDVVGGLMNQPQHF
>TRBV27|.|TRBD1|TRBJ2-7
TGTGCCAGCAGTTGGGACAGGGGGGGAGAGCAGTACTTC
CASSWDRGGEQYF
>TRBV2|.|.|TRBJ2-2
TGTGCCAGCAGTGAAGCGGTTGGGCTAGTCTCCGGGGAGCTGTTTTTT
CASSEAVGLVSGELFF
>TRBV11-1|.|TRBD1|TRBJ2-7
TGTGCCAGCAGCTTATCGGCAGGGGGCTCCTACGAGCAGTACTTC
CASSLSAGGSYEQYF
>TRBV6-5|.|TRBD1|TRBJ2-3
TGTGCCAGTGGACGGACAGGGGGCACAGATACGCAGTATTTT
CASGRTGGTDTQYF
>TRBV15|.|.|TRBJ1-4
TGTGCCACCAGCTCGACCGGGGAAGCTAATGAAAAACTGTTTTTT
CATSSTGEANEKLFF
>TRBV7-8|.|.|TRBJ1-3
TGTGCCAGCATACTTGGTGTCAGCTCTGGAAACACCATATATTTT
CASILGVSSGNTIYF
>TRBV9|.|TRBD2|TRBJ2-1
TGTGCCAGCAGCCCCATGGGTGGGGGGGTCTACAATGAGCAGTTCTTC
CASSPMGGGVYNEQFF
>TRBV19|.|TRBD1|TRBJ1-1
TGTGCCAGTAGTATCGCAGGGGGCTATTACACTGAAGCTTTCTTT
CASSIAGGYYTEAFF
>TRBV7-6|.|.|TRBJ1-1
TGTGCCAGCAGCTTAGGAACCTTGAACACTGAAGCTTTCTTT
CASSLGTLNTEAFF
>TRBV4-1|.|TRBD1|TRBJ2-7
TGCGCCAGCAGCCAGGAGCCGGGACAGGGCTACGAGCAGTACTTC
CASSQEPGQGYEQYF
>TRBV10-2|once|.|TRBJ2-1
TGCGCCAGCAGTGAGGGTGGGGGTTCAAGGGGGAATGAGCAGTTCTTC
CASSEGGGSRGNEQFF
>TRBV19|.|.|TRBJ2-7
TGTGCCAGTAGGTCCAGGGCAGGGACCTACGAGCAGTACTTC
CASRSRAGTYEQYF
>TRBV19|.|.|TRBJ1-1
TGTGCCAGTAGTATTATCGCACCCCCGAACACTGAAGCTTTCTTT
CASSIIAPPNTEAFF